One sample yielded the 11 T cell receptor beta chains listed below, sequenced in a study of blood T cell repertoires in COVID-19 (dated by TCRdb to the early 2020s). Receptor libraries were prepared by the immunoSEQ multiplex PCR assay. Imported from immuneACCESS, the table was reduced by TCRdb to in-frame sequences with V and J called. These copies leave out some clones; in studies compared against another copy, an unresolved V gene accounts for under half, and the cause of the remainder is not known. The sample profile shows 130,000 to 150,000 clones; 80% to 85% of them were found once. The ten top clones hold more than 4.5% of the sample. Sequenced material: PBMCs or T cells enriched from blood (not recorded which). These receptors came from a woman between 45 and 65 years old who had been exposed to COVID-19.

The rearrangement joins TRBV19 to TRBJ1-1; D is unclear. Germline V gene data show CDR1 as LNHDA and CDR2 as SQIVND (reference sequence). The CDR3 has 12 amino acids. The ends were cut back, 6 bases at V and 3 bases at J, with 8 bases in the middle. The CDR3 sequence is CASSGGYTEAFF. The CDR3 DNA follows: TGTGCCAGTAGCGGCGGTTACACTGAAGCTTTCTTT.

V and J are TRBV28 and TRBJ2-2; 16 positions agree with TRBD2. V shed 7 bases and J 7 bases; nucleotides not matched to a gene: 9. CDR3 size: 17 residues. Germline V gives CDR1 MDHEN, CDR2 SYDVKM. The CDR3 nucleotides read TGTGCCAGCAAAGGGGGACTAGCGGGAGGGCCAATCGGGGAGCTGTTTTTT. Translation gives CASKGGLAGGPIGELFF.

This chain connects TRBV5-4 to TRBJ2-1; 8 nucleotides align to TRBD2. From germline, CDR1 is SGHNT and CDR2 YYREEE (reference sequence). The J segment lost 1 base and the V segment lost 4 bases, leaving 7 bases of the junction unmatched. CDR3 length: 16 residues. For the CDR3, the DNA is TGTGCCAGCAGCAGCGGGGGTACGGTATCCTACAATGAGCAGTTCTTC. The encoded protein is CASSSGGTVSYNEQFF.

This clone was found once. The rearrangement joins TRBV30 to TRBJ2-7; a possible D gene is TRBD2 (5 bases). The ends were cut back, 5 bases at V and 4 bases at J, with 18 bases in the middle. The CDR3 totals 14 residues. Per the germline V gene, CDR1 is GTSNPN and CDR2 is SVGIG (reference sequence). The CDR3 coding sequence is TGTGCCTGGGGCGCTGGAGGTTCTTTATACGAGCAGTACTTC. This codes for CAWGAGGSLYEQYF.

The rearrangement uses TRBV4-1 and TRBJ2-7; 10 bases align to TRBD1. The CDR3 sequence is 14 residues long. V shed 4 bases and J 4 bases; nucleotides not matched to a gene: 4. CDR1 MGHRA and CDR2 YSYEKL come from the germline V gene. The CDR3 DNA follows: TGCGCCAGCAGCCCCGGACAGGGGGGGTACGAGCAGTACTTC. It translates to CASSPGQGGYEQYF.

This clone came up once. The V gene is TRBV2, the J gene TRBJ2-3, with a tentative D call TRBD2 (6 bases). The germline gives CDR1 SNHLY, CDR2 FYNNEI. Trimming pared 3 bases from V and 3 bases from J, leaving 16 bases between. The CDR3 runs to 16 residues. CDR3: CASSEGRRGRTDTQYF. CDR3 DNA: TGTGCCAGCAGTGAGGGGAGGAGGGGAAGAACAGATACGCAGTATTTT.

The gene calls are TRBV10-3 and TRBJ2-3; 7 nucleotides match TRBD2. Germline V gene data show CDR1 as ENHRY and CDR2 as SYGVKD. CDR3 length: 15 residues. Losses at the gene ends were 7 bases for V and 10 bases for J; bases not matched to a gene: 17. The DNA of the CDR3 is TGTGCCATCAAGCCCCTCGGCGGGGGTGGAAAAGCGCAGTATTTT. Translation gives CAIKPLGGGGKAQYF.

V usage is TRBV10-3 and J usage is TRBJ1-4; tentatively, D is TRBD1 (5 bases). CDR1 and CDR2 (germline): ENHRY, SYGVKD. Trimming left V 6 bases short and J 8 bases short, with 16 bases between. The CDR3 is 14 amino acids. The CDR3 nucleotides read TGTGCCATCAGCGCATCAGGGTCTGGGGAAAAACTGTTTTTT. Translating it yields CAISASGSGEKLFF.

The chain links TRBV30 to TRBJ2-3; unclear D gene. CDR1 is GTSNPN and CDR2 is SVGIG in the germline V gene (reference sequence). V was shortened by 3 bases and J by 5 bases, with 9 bases between the two germline ends. CDR3 length: 12 residues. The CDR3 nucleotides read TGTGCCTGGAGAACTATTCAAGATACGCAGTATTTT. Translated: CAWRTIQDTQYF.

The rearrangement joins TRBV3-1 (or the pseudogene TRBV3-2) to TRBJ2-1, with 16 bases that match TRBD2. The trim removed 5 bases at V and 6 bases at J, leaving 10 bases unmatched. The germline V gene encodes CDR1 LGHDT and CDR2 YNNKEL (reference sequence). CDR3 length: 18 residues. CDR3 region: CASSMGLAGGPRGNEQFF. CDR3 sequence (DNA): TGTGCCAGCAGCATGGGACTAGCGGGGGGGCCGAGGGGCAATGAGCAGTTCTTC.

This sequence joins TRBV9 and TRBJ1-2; the D gene is possibly TRBD1 (5 bases). This CDR3 has 14 amino acids. V shed 0 bases and J shed 4 bases, with 10 bases lying between them. Germline CDR1 is SGDLS and CDR2 is YYNGEE. The CDR3 region has the DNA TGTGCCAGCAGCGTAGGACAGTTGGCCTATGGCTACACCTTC. Amino acids: CASSVGQLAYGYTF.